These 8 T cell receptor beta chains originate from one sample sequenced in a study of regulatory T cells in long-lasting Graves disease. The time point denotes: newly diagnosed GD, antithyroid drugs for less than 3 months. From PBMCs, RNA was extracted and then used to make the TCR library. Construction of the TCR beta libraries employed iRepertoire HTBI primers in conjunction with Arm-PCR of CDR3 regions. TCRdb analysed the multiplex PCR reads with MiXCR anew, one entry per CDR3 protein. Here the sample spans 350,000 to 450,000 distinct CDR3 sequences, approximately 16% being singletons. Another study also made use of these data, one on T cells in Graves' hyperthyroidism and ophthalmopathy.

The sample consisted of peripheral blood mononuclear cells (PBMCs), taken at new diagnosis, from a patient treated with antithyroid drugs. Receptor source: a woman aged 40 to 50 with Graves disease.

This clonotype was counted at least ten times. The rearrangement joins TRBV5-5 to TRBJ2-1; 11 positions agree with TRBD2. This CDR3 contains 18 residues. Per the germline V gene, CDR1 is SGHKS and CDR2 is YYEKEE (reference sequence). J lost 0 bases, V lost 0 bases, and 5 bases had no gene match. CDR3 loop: CASSLDTSGGLSYNEQFF. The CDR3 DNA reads TGTGCCAGCAGCTTGGACACTAGCGGGGGCCTCTCCTACAATGAGCAGTTCTTC.

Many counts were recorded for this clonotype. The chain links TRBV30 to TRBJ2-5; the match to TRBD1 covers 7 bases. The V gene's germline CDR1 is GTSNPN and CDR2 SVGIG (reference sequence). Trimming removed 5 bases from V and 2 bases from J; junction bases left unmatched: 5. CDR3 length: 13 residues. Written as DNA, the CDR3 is TGTGCCTGGTCAGGGGGAATACAAGAGACCCAGTACTTC. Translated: CAWSGGIQETQYF. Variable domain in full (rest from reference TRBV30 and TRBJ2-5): SQTIHQWPATLVQPVGSPLSLECTVEGTSNPNLYWYRQAAGRGLQLLFYSVGIGQISSEVPQNLSASRPQDRQFILSSKKLLLSDSGFYLCAWSGGIQETQYFGPGTRLLVL.

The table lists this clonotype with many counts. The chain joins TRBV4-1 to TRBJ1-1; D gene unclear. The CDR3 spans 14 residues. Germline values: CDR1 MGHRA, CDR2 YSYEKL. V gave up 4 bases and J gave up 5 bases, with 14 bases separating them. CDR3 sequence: CASSPPAGWTEAFF. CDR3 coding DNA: TGCGCCAGCAGCCCGCCCGCCGGGTGGACTGAAGCTTTCTTT.

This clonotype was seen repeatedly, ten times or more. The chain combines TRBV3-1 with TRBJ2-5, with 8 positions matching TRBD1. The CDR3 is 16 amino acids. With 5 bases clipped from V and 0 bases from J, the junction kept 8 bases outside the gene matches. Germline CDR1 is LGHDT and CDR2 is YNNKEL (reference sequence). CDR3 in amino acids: CASSFVEQGDQETQYF. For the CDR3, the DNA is TGTGCCAGCAGCTTTGTCGAACAGGGGGACCAAGAGACCCAGTACTTC.

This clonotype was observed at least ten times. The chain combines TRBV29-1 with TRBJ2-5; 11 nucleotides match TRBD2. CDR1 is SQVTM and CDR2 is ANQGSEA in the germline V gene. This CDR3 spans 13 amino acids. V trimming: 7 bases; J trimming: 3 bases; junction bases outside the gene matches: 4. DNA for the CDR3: TGCAGCGCCGGGACTAGCGGAGAAGAGACCCAGTACTTC. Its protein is CSAGTSGEETQYF.

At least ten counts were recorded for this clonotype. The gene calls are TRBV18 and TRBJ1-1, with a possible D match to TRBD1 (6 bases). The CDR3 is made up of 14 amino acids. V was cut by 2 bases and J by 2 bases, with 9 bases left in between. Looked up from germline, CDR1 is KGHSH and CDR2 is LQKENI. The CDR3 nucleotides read TGTGCCAGCTCACCAGCGGGGGCTAACACTGAAGCTTTCTTT. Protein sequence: CASSPAGANTEAFF.

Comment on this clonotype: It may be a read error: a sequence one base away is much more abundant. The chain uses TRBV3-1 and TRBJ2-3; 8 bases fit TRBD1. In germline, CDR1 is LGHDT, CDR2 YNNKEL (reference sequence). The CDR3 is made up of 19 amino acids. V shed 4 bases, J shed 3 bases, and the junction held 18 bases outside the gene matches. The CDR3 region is CASSRVRNRGISVTDTQYF. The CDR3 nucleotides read TGTGCCAGCAGCCGAGTCCGGAACAGGGGGATCTCGGTGACAGATACGCAGTATTTT.

CDR3: CASSLSMGNEQFF. For the CDR3, the DNA is TGTGCCAGCAGTTTATCTATGGGCAATGAGCAGTTCTTC. V and J are TRBV12-3 or TRBV12-4 and TRBJ2-1; D remains ambiguous. This CDR3 spans 13 amino acids. V dropped 2 bases and J dropped 6 bases, with 8 bases sitting between them.